The 26 T cell receptor beta chains below all came from one sample that was sequenced in a study of shared clonotypes between healthy human individuals. The data were produced by immunoSEQ multiplex PCR, yet TCRdb's version contains in-frame clones alone and is incomplete. The sample has 800,000 or so clones, 96% seen once; the top ten hold less than 0.25%. As defined, naive CD8 cells were CD45RO-negative and positively selected for CCR7, with terminally differentiated effector memory CD45RA+ cells excluded. Sample: naive CD8+ T cells sorted from blood. The receptor source for this set is a man under 40 in good health.

This clone was picked up one time. This chain links TRBV11-2 with TRBJ2-1; 7 bases are a match to TRBD2. The V gene end was trimmed by 1 base and the J gene end by 1 base; junction bases not matched to a gene: 10. The V gene's germline CDR1 is SGHAT and CDR2 FQNNGV. This CDR3 comprises 18 residues. CDR3 amino acids: CASSLVAVAGSSYNEQFF. As DNA, the CDR3 is TGTGCCAGCAGCTTAGTGGCGGTAGCGGGTTCTTCCTACAATGAGCAGTTCTTC.

Here the CDR3 DNA reads TGTGCCAGTAGTACCGGGTCATTTGGCTACACCTTC. This gives the protein CASSTGSFGYTF. This chain uses TRBV19 with TRBJ1-2; D unresolved. CDR1 and CDR2 (germline): LNHDA, SQIVND (reference sequence). The CDR3 extends over 12 amino acids. Between the trimmed V and J ends, which lost 4 bases and 7 bases, there was a span of 10 bases.

As regards this clone: Sequence at one end of the junction differs from germline and may be a read error. This chain's CDR3 is CASSKGLAPSYNEQFF. The CDR3 bases are TGTGCTAGCAGCAAAGGACTAGCGCCCTCCTACAATGAGCAGTTCTTC. The chain carries TRBV7-7 and TRBJ2-1; TRBD2 agrees at 9 bases. This CDR3 is built from 16 residues. Germline loops: CDR1 SSHAT, CDR2 FNYEAQ (reference sequence).

This rearrangement joins TRBV7-8 to TRBJ2-7, with D possibly called TRBD1 or TRBD2 (5 bases each). Trimming left V 2 bases short and J 0 bases short, with 11 bases between. This CDR3 is built from 15 residues. Germline V gives CDR1 SGHVS, CDR2 FQNEAQ. The CDR3 bases are TGTGCCAGCAGCTTACTATCAGGGAGCTCCTACGAGCAGTACTTC. Its protein product is CASSLLSGSSYEQYF.

This clone showed up just once. This chain uses TRBV30 with TRBJ2-7; D possibly corresponds to TRBD2 (6 bases). Germline CDR1 and CDR2: GTSNPN and SVGIG (reference sequence). Trimming removed 1 base at V and 2 bases at J, with 12 bases between. The CDR3 loop spans 14 amino acids. CDR3 sequence: CAWSALASAYEQYF. In nucleotides, the CDR3 is TGTGCCTGGAGTGCCCTAGCGAGCGCCTACGAGCAGTACTTC.

The chain employs TRBV27 and TRBJ2-1, with 7 bases fitting TRBD2. Looked up from germline, CDR1 is MNHEY and CDR2 is SMNVEV (reference sequence). V gave up 5 bases and J gave up 1 base; unmatched junction bases: 8. The CDR3 totals 16 residues. The CDR3 region has the DNA TGTGCCAGCAGTACCCATAGCGGGCGTTCCTACAATGAGCAGTTCTTC. Its protein product is CASSTHSGRSYNEQFF.

The chain links TRBV28 to TRBJ2-7, with TRBD1 as a possible D gene (6 bases). The germline V gene encodes CDR1 MDHEN and CDR2 SYDVKM. The CDR3 is made up of 16 amino acids. V lost 2 bases, J lost 6 bases, and 20 bases lay in between. CDR3 amino acids: CASSLTPLDRTGEQYF. Here the CDR3 DNA reads TGTGCCAGCAGTTTAACTCCCCTCGACAGGACTGGCGAGCAGTACTTC.

The chain combines TRBV5-5 with TRBJ2-1; TRBD2 matches at 9 bases. The V and J ends lost 0 bases and 7 bases, in that order; junction bases with no gene match: 8. Per germline, CDR1 SGHKS and CDR2 YYEKEE (reference sequence). The CDR3 totals 16 residues. CDR3 region: CASSLGPSGRSNEQFF. In DNA form, the CDR3 reads TGTGCCAGCAGCTTGGGTCCCAGCGGGAGGTCAAATGAGCAGTTCTTC.

The chain links TRBV4-1 to TRBJ2-7; the D gene is possibly TRBD1 (6 bases). CDR3 length: 16 residues. Between the trimmed V and J ends, which lost 5 bases and 0 bases, there was a span of 17 bases. Germline V gene lookup returns CDR1 MGHRA and CDR2 YSYEKL. The CDR3 protein is CASSVEAGASSYEQYF. Here the CDR3 DNA reads TGCGCCAGCAGCGTAGAGGCAGGGGCTAGCTCCTACGAGCAGTACTTC.

The chain links TRBV7-6 to TRBJ2-5; tentatively, D is TRBD1 (5 bases). This CDR3 has 14 amino acids. Trimming removed 0 bases at V and 2 bases at J, with 7 bases between. Germline V CDR1 and CDR2: SGHVS, FNYEAQ. The CDR3 sequence is CASSLARGQETQYF. For the CDR3, the DNA is TGTGCCAGCAGCTTAGCTAGGGGTCAAGAGACCCAGTACTTC.

This chain connects TRBV2 to TRBJ2-1; 16 bases align to TRBD2. This CDR3 is 17 amino acids long. Trimming removed 6 bases from V and 12 bases from J; junction bases left unmatched: 14. Germline V gives CDR1 SNHLY, CDR2 FYNNEI. The CDR3 sequence: CASRGYVGTSGRDGQFF. Here the CDR3 DNA reads TGTGCCAGCAGGGGATACGTTGGGACTAGCGGGAGGGACGGGCAGTTCTTC.

The chain is built from TRBV7-9 and TRBJ2-2; unclear D gene. V lost 2 bases, J lost 4 bases, and 8 bases lay in between. Germline V CDR1 and CDR2: SEHNR, FQNEAQ (reference sequence). The length of the CDR3 is 14 residues. As DNA, the CDR3 is TGTGCCAGCAGCTTATTGGCTTCCACCGGGGAGCTGTTTTTT. Amino acid sequence: CASSLLASTGELFF.

The chain couples TRBV7-9 to TRBJ2-5; D might be TRBD2 (6 bases). The germline V gene has CDR1 SEHNR and CDR2 FQNEAQ (reference sequence). CDR3 size: 16 residues. V was trimmed by 1 base and J by 4 bases, leaving 16 bases between them. The CDR3 here is CASSLEARRGGETQYF. The DNA of the CDR3 is TGTGCCAGCAGCTTAGAGGCCCGGAGGGGTGGAGAGACCCAGTACTTC.

This clone was counted once. The rearrangement joins TRBV7-8 to TRBJ2-7, with D unresolved. Germline CDR1 SGHVS, CDR2 FQNEAQ. The CDR3 covers 16 residues. The germline V and J ends were trimmed by 1 base and 4 bases, with 17 bases remaining between them. The CDR3 here is CASSLGLMIGDYEQYF. CDR3 nucleotides: TGTGCCAGCAGCTTAGGACTCATGATTGGAGATTACGAGCAGTACTTC. The full variable domain, rest sourced from reference TRBV7-8 and TRBJ2-7, is GAGVSQSPRYKVAKRGQDVALRCDPISGHVSLFWYQQALGQGPEFLTYFQNEAQLDKSGLPSDRFFAERPEGSVSTLKIQRTQQEDSAVYLCASSLGLMIGDYEQYFGPGTRLTVT.

The chain links TRBV6-5 to TRBJ2-1, with D tentatively TRBD2 (6 bases). Germline-derived CDR1 and CDR2 are MNHEY and SVGAGI. The CDR3 has 14 residues. The V end lost 2 bases, the J end lost 6 bases, and 11 bases lay between the germline ends. Written as DNA, the CDR3 is TGTGCCAGCAGTTACGGGGGACTTATCAATGAGCAGTTCTTC. Its translation is CASSYGGLINEQFF.

The chain links TRBV13 to TRBJ2-7, with 8 positions matching TRBD1. The J segment lost 5 bases and the V segment lost 5 bases, leaving 11 bases of the junction unmatched. This CDR3 region has 15 residues. Per the germline V gene, CDR1 is PRHDT and CDR2 is FYEKMQ (reference sequence). The CDR3 protein is CASSRPQGARDEQYF. The DNA for the CDR3 is TGTGCCAGCAGCCGACCCCAGGGGGCAAGGGACGAGCAGTACTTC.

The CDR3 DNA sequence: TGTGCCAGCACCGACTCCCGGGACAGGGGACCCGGCACCGAGACCCAGTACTTC. This sequence encodes CASTDSRDRGPGTETQYF. The chain employs TRBV7-8 and TRBJ2-5, with 10 positions matching TRBD1. The CDR3 spans 18 residues. Trimming cost V 7 bases and J 5 bases; bases outside gene matches: 19. Germline V gives CDR1 SGHVS, CDR2 FQNEAQ.

Comments on this clone: This sample includes further DNA sequences coding for the same CDR3. The V and J genes are TRBV27 and TRBJ1-5; TRBD1 is a possible D gene (5 bases). Germline V gives CDR1 MNHEY, CDR2 SMNVEV (reference sequence). Trimming stripped 0 bases from V and 7 bases from J, with 10 bases between. The CDR3 extends over 14 amino acids. The CDR3 loop reads CASSLSGVGQPQHF. The CDR3 region has the DNA TGTGCCAGCAGTTTATCAGGGGTGGGCCAGCCCCAGCATTTT.

The chain carries TRBV29-1 and TRBJ2-1, with D maybe TRBD2 (5 bases). Germline V lookup: CDR1 SQVTM, CDR2 ANQGSEA. Trimming removed 6 bases from V and 5 bases from J, with 14 bases in between. The CDR3 extends over 13 amino acids. Here the CDR3 DNA reads TGCAGCGTCACCCCTCTAGCCGACAATGAGCAGTTCTTC. Protein: CSVTPLADNEQFF.

This chain links TRBV7-6 with TRBJ2-2; D possibly corresponds to TRBD2 (5 bases). The V gene lost 7 bases and the J gene lost 0 bases, with 15 bases spanning the gap. CDR1 is SGHVS and CDR2 is FNYEAQ in the germline V gene. This CDR3 contains 16 residues. The CDR3 reads CASTDGMKTNTGELFF. CDR3 DNA: TGTGCCAGCACCGACGGGATGAAGACGAACACCGGGGAGCTGTTTTTT.

This chain links TRBV4-3 with TRBJ1-1; no clear D gene. CDR3 size: 15 residues. Germline lookup yields CDR1 LGHNA and CDR2 YSLEER. The V end was cut by 0 bases, the J end by 5 bases, with 13 bases between. The CDR3 DNA is TGCGCCAGCAGCCAAGACACGGTCGTCTGGACTGAAGCTTTCTTT. Protein sequence: CASSQDTVVWTEAFF.

The chain is built from TRBV21-1 and TRBJ2-6; TRBD1, the table's D call, lacks a check against the DNA. TRBV21-1 is flagged as a pseudogene. The CDR3 is made up of 18 amino acids. CDR3: CASSKAQQGPQGANVLTF. The CDR3 DNA reads TGTGCCAGCAGCAAAGCGCAGCAGGGGCCGCAGGGGGCCAACGTCCTGACTTTC.

CDR3 loop: CASSGRQGEDTQYF. The CDR3 bases are TGCGCCAGCAGTGGCCGACAGGGGGAAGATACGCAGTATTTT. This chain uses TRBV10-1 with TRBJ2-3; the match to TRBD1 covers 9 bases. The V segment lost 4 bases and the J segment 5 bases; nucleotides outside the gene matches: 4. Germline values: CDR1 WNHNN, CDR2 SYGVQD (reference sequence). The CDR3 runs 14 residues.

The rearrangement joins TRBV10-3 to TRBJ2-7, with D perhaps assigned TRBD1 or TRBD2 (5 bases each). This CDR3 has 14 residues. The germline CDR1 and CDR2 sequences are ENHRY and SYGVKD. V lost 2 bases and J lost 7, with 15 bases in between. The CDR3 reads CAISEGRQLWEQYF. In DNA, the CDR3 is TGTGCCATCAGTGAGGGGAGACAGCTCTGGGAGCAGTACTTC.

J is TRBJ1-2 and V is TRBV15, with 7 nucleotides matching TRBD1. V dropped 6 bases and J dropped 4; count of bases not matched to a gene: 17. Germline V lookup: CDR1 LNHNV, CDR2 YYDKDF (reference sequence). The CDR3 consists of 17 residues. The CDR3: CATREGNMGQPTYGYTF. DNA for the CDR3: TGTGCCACCAGGGAAGGTAACATGGGACAGCCAACCTATGGCTACACCTTC.

Remarks on this clone: The sample holds other DNA sequences that translate to the same CDR3. J is TRBJ2-3 and V is TRBV13; D gene ambiguous. Trimming pared 1 base from V and 6 bases from J, leaving 2 bases between. The CDR3 is made up of 11 amino acids. Per germline, CDR1 PRHDT and CDR2 FYEKMQ (reference sequence). DNA of the CDR3: TGTGCCAGCAGCTTAGCGGATACGCAGTATTTT. Translating gives CASSLADTQYF. The full variable domain, with the rest looked up from reference TRBV13 and TRBJ2-3, is AAGVIQSPRHLIKEKRETATLKCYPIPRHDTVYWYQQGPGQDPQFLISFYEKMQSDKGSIPDRFSAQQFSDYHSELNMSSLELGDSALYFCASSLADTQYFGPGTRLTVL.